The clone carrying this T cell receptor (beta chain) showed up just a few times. The sample comes from a study of beta chain features in type 1 diabetes. Investigators reverse transcribed all isolated RNA, so they sequenced expressed TCRB transcripts. TCRdb keeps only in-frame clones here, not all; method: immunoSEQ multiplex PCR. Found here are 400,000 to 500,000 clones, about 15% of them singletons; the top ten hold roughly 0.036%. This sequence was found in a man under 40 in good health. Sequencing input: naive CD4+ T cells from blood.

The CDR3 DNA follows: TGTGCCAGCAGCACTCGGACAGGGGGAGATACGCAGTATTTT. Amino acid sequence: CASSTRTGGDTQYF. The chain uses TRBV7-2 and TRBJ2-3; 10 positions agree with TRBD1. CDR3 length equals 14 residues. After removal of 5 bases from V and 5 bases from J, the junction contained 4 bases not matched to a gene. Germline V CDR1 and CDR2: SGHTA, FQGNSA.